Sequencing of this TCR beta chain was carried out in a study of OX40 agonist ivuxolimab in advanced cancers. Study overall: The dose of intravenous ivuxolimab that patients received every 2 weeks ranged from 0.01 to 10 mg/kg. Partial responses were achieved by three patients: one hepatocellular carcinoma, two cutaneous melanoma.

Germline V lookup: CDR1 SNHLY, CDR2 FYNNEI. Trimming left V 8 bases short and J 0 bases short, with 13 bases between. The length of the CDR3 is 15 residues. Comments on this clone: Its antigen is not known.

Measured with immunoSEQ multiplex PCR; TCRdb has only the in-frame clones, and not every one. The sample lists fewer than 20,000 clones, more than 85% occurring once. Findings and caveats of the study: Low normalized T-cell clonal expansion was also seen in some nonresponders. At 0.1 to 3.0 mg/kg, clonal expansion of CD4+ and CD8+ blood T cells had occurred by week 6.

The sample was CD4+ or CD8+ T cells sorted from blood, taken in a trial of the OX40 agonist ivuxolimab. The chain has TRBV2 and TRBJ1-4; no clear D gene. The TCR originated in an adult with an advanced solid tumor such as melanoma, head and neck, liver or kidney cancer. CDR3 nucleotide sequence: TGTGCCAGCCGGGCCAAAAAGGCAACTAATGAAAAACTGTTTTTT. Translation gives CASRAKKATNEKLFF.